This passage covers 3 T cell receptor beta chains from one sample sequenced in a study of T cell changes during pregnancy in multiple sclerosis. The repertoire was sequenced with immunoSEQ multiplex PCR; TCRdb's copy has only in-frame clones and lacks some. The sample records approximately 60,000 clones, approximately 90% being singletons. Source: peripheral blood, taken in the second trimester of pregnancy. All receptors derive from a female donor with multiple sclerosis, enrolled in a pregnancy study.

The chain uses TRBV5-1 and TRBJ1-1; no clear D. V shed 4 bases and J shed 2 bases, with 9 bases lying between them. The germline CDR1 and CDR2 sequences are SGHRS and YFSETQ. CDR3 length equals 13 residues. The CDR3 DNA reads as TGCGCCAGCAGCACGGGAGGCAACACTGAAGCTTTCTTT. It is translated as CASSTGGNTEAFF.

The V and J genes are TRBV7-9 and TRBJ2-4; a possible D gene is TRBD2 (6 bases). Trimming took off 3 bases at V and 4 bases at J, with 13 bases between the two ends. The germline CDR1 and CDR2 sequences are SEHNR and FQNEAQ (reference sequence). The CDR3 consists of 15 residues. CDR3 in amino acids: CASSLWGGPKNIQYF. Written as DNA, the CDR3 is TGTGCCAGCAGCTTGTGGGGAGGACCAAAAAACATTCAGTACTTC.

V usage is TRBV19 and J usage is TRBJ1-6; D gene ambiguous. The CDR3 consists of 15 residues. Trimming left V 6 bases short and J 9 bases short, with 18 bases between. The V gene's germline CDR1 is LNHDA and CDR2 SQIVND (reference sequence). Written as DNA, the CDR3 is TGTGCCAGTAGGACCGTCGCAGGTCCTGTTTCACCCCTCCACTTT. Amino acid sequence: CASRTVAGPVSPLHF.